The next 25 T cell receptor beta chains were all read from a single sample in a study of CD8 T cells in Susac syndrome. With random hexamers, about 0.5 to 1 ug RNA was reverse transcribed. TCRdb recomputed calls from the immunoSEQ multiplex PCR reads with MiXCR, one row per CDR3 protein. In the table there are 250,000 to 350,000 distinct CDR3 sequences, roughly 94% of which are singletons. The sequencing sample was made of CD4+ T cells from PBMCs. The receptors derive from a human donor with multiple sclerosis.

This clonotype was detected a few times. The chain is built from TRBV12-3 or TRBV12-4 and TRBJ1-5; TRBD1 might be the D (5 bases). V was pared by 5 bases and J by 5 bases, with 10 bases between. The CDR3 totals 13 residues. The CDR3 DNA reads as TGTGCCAGCAGTACAGGTCTGGATCAGCCCCAGCATTTT. This codes for CASSTGLDQPQHF.

J is TRBJ2-3 and V is TRBV20-1, with 7 bases that match TRBD1. With 6 bases clipped from V and 6 bases from J, the junction kept 15 bases outside the gene matches. Looked up from germline, CDR1 is DFQATT and CDR2 is SNEGSKA (reference sequence). The CDR3 has 15 amino acids. As DNA, the CDR3 is TGCAGTGCCCGAACGGCCAGGGGGATCTGGGATACGCAGTATTTT. Its translation is CSARTARGIWDTQYF.

J is TRBJ1-1 and V is TRBV6-6; D is uncertain. Germline CDR1 is MNHNY and CDR2 is SVGAGI (reference sequence). There are 14 residues in the CDR3. V was shortened by 2 bases and J by 4 bases, with 11 bases between the two germline ends. The CDR3 protein is CASSYAGDGTEAFF. The CDR3 coding sequence is TGTGCCAGCAGTTACGCGGGTGACGGCACTGAAGCTTTCTTT.

The V call is TRBV20-1, the J call TRBJ1-1; D is undetermined. The CDR3 spans 11 residues. CDR1 and CDR2 (germline): DFQATT, SNEGSKA (reference sequence). V dropped 6 bases and J dropped 1 base, with 6 bases sitting between them. CDR3 bases: TGCAGTGCGGAATGGAACACTGAAGCTTTCTTT. It specifies CSAEWNTEAFF.

This clonotype was seen more than once but under ten times. This rearrangement joins TRBV12-3 or TRBV12-4 to TRBJ2-1; TRBD2 matches at 11 bases. The CDR3 is 14 residues long. Trimming cost V 6 bases and J 4 bases; bases outside gene matches: 2. This CDR3 reads CASSGTSGYNEQFF. DNA for the CDR3: TGTGCCAGCAGCGGGACTAGCGGATACAATGAGCAGTTCTTC.

The rearrangement uses TRBV5-4 and TRBJ1-1, with a tentative D call TRBD1 (6 bases). The CDR3 has 16 amino acids. CDR1 is SGHNT, CDR2 YYREEE, per germline (reference sequence). The ends were cut back, 2 bases at V and 0 bases at J, with 14 bases in the middle. The CDR3 sequence is CASSLGGGVMNTEAFF. Here the CDR3 DNA reads TGTGCCAGCAGCTTAGGGGGTGGGGTAATGAACACTGAAGCTTTCTTT.

The V call is TRBV7-8, the J call TRBJ2-2, with TRBD1 identical over 7 bases. V shed 5 bases, J shed 1 base, and the junction held 7 bases outside the gene matches. From germline, CDR1 is SGHVS and CDR2 FQNEAQ. The CDR3 is made up of 16 amino acids. The CDR3 is CASSPRQGLNTGELFF. In DNA, the CDR3 is TGTGCCAGCAGCCCTCGACAGGGATTGAACACCGGGGAGCTGTTTTTT.

In its sample, this clonotype was seen once. The rearrangement joins TRBV27 to TRBJ1-1, with 8 bases identical to TRBD1. This CDR3 comprises 15 residues. CDR1 and CDR2 (germline): MNHEY, SMNVEV (reference sequence). V trimming: 5 bases; J trimming: 4 bases; junction bases outside the gene matches: 9. The chain's CDR3 is CASSPLTGAGTEAFF. The CDR3 DNA sequence: TGTGCCAGCAGTCCGCTGACAGGGGCGGGCACTGAAGCTTTCTTT.

The genes are TRBV14 and TRBJ2-3; TRBD2 might be the D (5 bases). CDR3 length: 11 residues. Germline CDR1 is SGHDN and CDR2 is FVKESK. V lost 4 bases and J lost 7, with 6 bases in between. The CDR3 bases are TGTGCCAGCAGCCCCGGGAATACGCAGTATTTT. Translation gives CASSPGNTQYF.

The V gene is TRBV30, the J gene TRBJ1-3; possibly TRBD1 for D (5 bases). Germline lookup yields CDR1 GTSNPN and CDR2 SVGIG (reference sequence). Trimming cost V 4 bases and J 0 bases, with 16 bases left between them. The CDR3 runs to 16 residues. CDR3 protein: CAWMVGAAGSGNTIYF. CDR3 nucleotides: TGTGCCTGGATGGTAGGGGCGGCAGGCTCTGGAAACACCATATATTTT. The full variable domain, its missing parts supplied by reference TRBV30 and TRBJ1-3, is SQTIHQWPATLVQPVGSPLSLECTVEGTSNPNLYWYRQAAGRGLQLLFYSVGIGQISSEVPQNLSASRPQDRQFILSSKKLLLSDSGFYLCAWMVGAAGSGNTIYFGEGSWLTVV.

This sequence joins TRBV12-3 or TRBV12-4 and TRBJ1-2, with 9 bases fitting TRBD1. Trimming took 6 bases from V and 6 from J; bases not matched to a gene: 8. The CDR3 extends over 14 amino acids. CDR3 protein: CASRVRTGEHGYTF. CDR3 bases: TGTGCCAGCAGGGTTCGGACAGGGGAACATGGCTACACCTTC.

The chain carries TRBV12-3 or TRBV12-4 and TRBJ1-5, with 10 bases matching TRBD1. This CDR3 is 16 amino acids long. V shed 6 bases and J 2 bases; nucleotides not matched to a gene: 7. The CDR3 protein is CASSPGQGLGNQPQHF. In nucleotides, the CDR3 is TGTGCCAGCAGCCCGGGACAGGGGTTGGGCAATCAGCCCCAGCATTTT.

This sequence joins TRBV5-8 and TRBJ2-1; D unresolved. This CDR3 has 14 residues. Germline CDR1 and CDR2: SGHTS and YDEGEE. Trimming removed 5 bases at V and 0 bases at J, with 9 bases between. The CDR3 is CASSSHGSYNEQFF. The CDR3, as DNA: TGTGCCAGCAGTAGCCATGGCTCCTACAATGAGCAGTTCTTC.

This rearrangement joins TRBV6-2 or TRBV6-3 to TRBJ2-7; 8 nucleotides match TRBD1. Unmatched junction bases numbered 15, after V lost 8 bases and J lost 6 bases. Germline V gene lookup returns CDR1 MNHEY and CDR2 SVGEGT. There are 15 residues in the CDR3. The CDR3 region is CASAGQGRGLREQYF. The DNA of the CDR3 is TGTGCCAGCGCTGGACAGGGACGAGGATTGCGCGAGCAGTACTTC.

The rearrangement joins TRBV10-3 to TRBJ1-3; D unresolved. Trimming removed 4 bases at V and 0 bases at J, with 4 bases between. The CDR3 spans 13 residues. Germline loops: CDR1 ENHRY, CDR2 SYGVKD. CDR3 loop: CAISGNSGNTIYF. Here the CDR3 DNA reads TGTGCCATCAGTGGGAACTCTGGAAACACCATATATTTT.

V and J are TRBV5-1 and TRBJ1-1; unclear D gene. Per the germline V gene, CDR1 is SGHRS and CDR2 is YFSETQ. CDR3 size: 15 residues. The V end lost 0 bases, the J end lost 5 bases, and 14 bases lay between the germline ends. The CDR3 DNA follows: TGCGCCAGCAGCTTGGGTTGGGCAAGAGGTACTGAAGCTTTCTTT. Protein: CASSLGWARGTEAFF. The variable domain in full, completed from reference TRBV5-1 and TRBJ1-1, reads KAGVTQTPRYLIKTRGQQVTLSCSPISGHRSVSWYQQTPGQGLQFLFEYFSETQRNKGNFPGRFSGRQFSNSRSEMNVSTLELGDSALYLCASSLGWARGTEAFFGQGTRLTVV.

CDR3 sequence reads: CASSLEPHVVIQDTQYF. The CDR3 DNA follows: TGTGCCAGCAGTCTTGAGCCCCATGTGGTCATTCAGGATACGCAGTATTTT. The chain is built from TRBV6-2 or TRBV6-3 and TRBJ2-3, with D unclear. The V gene's germline CDR1 is MNHEY and CDR2 SVGEGT. The CDR3 is 17 amino acids. V was cut by 5 bases and J by 6 bases, with 24 bases left in between.

A single count supports this clonotype. The CDR3, as DNA: TGTGCCAGCTCACCGAACCGCCTGACAGGAGGAGCTGAAGCTTTCTTT. The encoded protein is CASSPNRLTGGAEAFF. The rearrangement links TRBV18 to TRBJ1-1; weak D call: TRBD1 (6 bases). The CDR3 totals 16 residues. Per the germline V gene, CDR1 is KGHSH and CDR2 is LQKENI. Trimming shortened V by 3 bases and J by 6 bases, and 20 bases separated the two germline ends.

This clonotype was seen a handful of times. The CDR3 DNA reads TGTGCCAGCAGCTTAGGCATGGGACACTACGAGCAGTACTTC. Its translation is CASSLGMGHYEQYF. The J gene is TRBJ2-7, the V gene TRBV7-2, with D perhaps matching TRBD1 (6 bases). V was cut by 1 base and J by 3 bases, with 10 bases left in between. The germline V gene encodes CDR1 SGHTA and CDR2 FQGNSA. This CDR3 has 14 residues.

The chain recombines TRBV5-1 with TRBJ2-2; the match to TRBD2 covers 10 bases. CDR1 and CDR2 from the germline V gene are SGHRS and YFSETQ. This CDR3 contains 16 residues. J was trimmed by 1 base and V by 5 bases; bases with no gene match: 5. In DNA form, the CDR3 reads TGCGCCAGCAGTCTAGGACTAGCGGTGAACACCGGGGAGCTGTTTTTT. It yields the protein CASSLGLAVNTGELFF.

The chain is built from TRBV6-5 and TRBJ2-6; D is undetermined. V was pared by 4 bases and J by 0 bases, with 13 bases between. The CDR3 contains 17 residues. Germline V gene data show CDR1 as MNHEY and CDR2 as SVGAGI. The CDR3 here is CASSFSGRSSGANVLTF. The CDR3 DNA is TGTGCCAGCAGTTTCTCCGGACGGAGCTCTGGGGCCAACGTCCTGACTTTC.

The chain is built from TRBV20-1 and TRBJ1-1; no definite D call. V lost 2 bases to trimming and J lost 1 base, with 14 bases between them. The CDR3 totals 15 residues. Germline CDR1 is DFQATT and CDR2 is SNEGSKA (reference sequence). CDR3 in DNA: TGCAGTGCTAGAATAGGCGGTCAGGCGAACACTGAAGCTTTCTTT. Encoded protein: CSARIGGQANTEAFF.

V is TRBV4-2 and J is TRBJ1-3; D remains ambiguous. Germline V gene data show CDR1 as LGHNA and CDR2 as YNFKEQ. This CDR3 has 15 amino acids. Trimming took off 0 bases at V and 4 bases at J, with 10 bases between the two ends. This CDR3 reads CASSQDMGRGNTIYF. The CDR3, as DNA: TGTGCCAGCAGCCAAGATATGGGGAGAGGAAACACCATATATTTT.

This clonotype was detected a few times. The chain carries TRBV4-2 and TRBJ2-7; tentatively, D is TRBD1 or TRBD2 (6 bases each). Germline values: CDR1 LGHNA, CDR2 YNFKEQ. Between the trimmed V and J ends, which lost 1 base and 8 bases, there was a span of 18 bases. The CDR3 is made up of 15 amino acids. CDR3 sequence (DNA): TGTGCCAGCAGCCAAGGCCGAGGAGGGGGTAAACAGCAGTACTTC. As protein: CASSQGRGGGKQQYF.

The rearrangement joins TRBV27 to TRBJ2-1, with TRBD2 matching 7 bases. Trimming at V came to 5 bases and at J to 4 bases, leaving 11 bases not matched to a gene. Germline CDR1 reads MNHEY; CDR2 reads SMNVEV (reference sequence). The CDR3 has 16 amino acids. The CDR3 loop reads CASSPLWGGSYNEQFF. The DNA of the CDR3 is TGTGCCAGCAGTCCTTTATGGGGGGGTTCTTACAATGAGCAGTTCTTC.